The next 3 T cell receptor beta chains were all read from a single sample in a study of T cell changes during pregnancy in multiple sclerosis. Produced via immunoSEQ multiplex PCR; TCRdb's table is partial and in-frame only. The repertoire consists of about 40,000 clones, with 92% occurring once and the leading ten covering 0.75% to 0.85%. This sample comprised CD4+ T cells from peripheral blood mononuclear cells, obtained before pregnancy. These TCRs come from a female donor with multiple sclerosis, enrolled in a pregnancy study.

This CDR3 reads CASSSFDSDYTDTQYF. As DNA, the CDR3 is TGTGCCAGCAGCTCATTCGACTCCGACTACACAGATACGCAGTATTTT. The chain carries TRBV27 and TRBJ2-3; tentatively, D is TRBD2 (5 bases). Trimming took 6 bases from V and 2 from J, leaving 18 bases between them. Germline CDR1 MNHEY, CDR2 SMNVEV (reference sequence). The CDR3 is 16 amino acids.

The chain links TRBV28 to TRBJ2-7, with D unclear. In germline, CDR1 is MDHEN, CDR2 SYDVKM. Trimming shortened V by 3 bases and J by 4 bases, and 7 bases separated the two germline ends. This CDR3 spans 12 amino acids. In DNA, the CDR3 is TGTGCCAGCAGTTTTCTTCTTTACGAGCAGTACTTC. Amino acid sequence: CASSFLLYEQYF. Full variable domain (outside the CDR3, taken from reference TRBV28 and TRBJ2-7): DVKVTQSSRYLVKRTGEKVFLECVQDMDHENMFWYRQDPGLGLRLIYFSYDVKMKEKGDIPEGYSVSREKKERFSLILESASTNQTSMYLCASSFLLYEQYFGPGTRLTVT.

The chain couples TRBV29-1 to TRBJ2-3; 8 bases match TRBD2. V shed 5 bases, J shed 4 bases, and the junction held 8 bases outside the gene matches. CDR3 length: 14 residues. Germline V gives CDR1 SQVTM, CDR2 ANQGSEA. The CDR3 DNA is TGCAGCGTTAGTATAGCGGGATTCGCAGATACGCAGTATTTT. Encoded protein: CSVSIAGFADTQYF.